This TCR beta chain was profiled in a study of cytomegalovirus exposure and HLA in healthy donors. Study background: The use of the same platform for the 110 or so validation repertoires and the 666 first-cohort repertoires was reported by a later analysis. Findings and caveats of the study: The CMV antigen specificity of a few CMV-associated chains was confirmed through in vitro analysis. The dataset shows that most TCR sequences were rare, while some public TCRs occurred in many donors.

With respect to this clone: Its target is not known.

This table comes from immunoSEQ multiplex PCR, and its TCRdb copy is limited to in-frame clones, with some not included. The table has roughly 240,000 clones, 87% seen once. The sequence was collected from a man aged 18 to 30 in good health and CMV-seronegative. Sequencing input: PBMCs.

The CDR3 DNA reads TGTGCCAGCAAACAGGGGGCGGCTGGGGCCAACGTCCTGACTTTC. Its translation is CASKQGAAGANVLTF. V usage is TRBV28 and J usage is TRBJ2-6; 9 bases are shared with TRBD1. CDR1 and CDR2 (germline): MDHEN, SYDVKM. Trimming cost V 7 bases and J 2 bases; bases outside gene matches: 3. This CDR3 is built from 15 residues.